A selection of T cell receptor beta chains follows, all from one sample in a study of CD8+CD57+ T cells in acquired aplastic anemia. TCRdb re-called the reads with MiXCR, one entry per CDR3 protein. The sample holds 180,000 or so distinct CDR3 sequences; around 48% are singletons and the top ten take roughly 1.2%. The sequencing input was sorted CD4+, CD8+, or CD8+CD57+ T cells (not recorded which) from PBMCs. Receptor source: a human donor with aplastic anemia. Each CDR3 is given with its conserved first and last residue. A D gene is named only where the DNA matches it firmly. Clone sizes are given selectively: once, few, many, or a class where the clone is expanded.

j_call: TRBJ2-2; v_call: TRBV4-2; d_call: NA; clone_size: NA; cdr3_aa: CASSQGGISTGELFF; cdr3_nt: TGTGCCAGCAGTCAAGGGGGGATCTCCACCGGGGAGCTGTTTTTT
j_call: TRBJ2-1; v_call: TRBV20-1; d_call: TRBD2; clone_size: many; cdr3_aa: CSAERARGAGNEQFF; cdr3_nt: TGCAGTGCTGAACGCGCGCGGGGGGCTGGGAATGAGCAGTTCTTC
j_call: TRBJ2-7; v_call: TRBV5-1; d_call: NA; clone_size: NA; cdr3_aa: CASSLGDRLGGEQYF; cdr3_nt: TGCGCCAGCAGCTTGGGAGACAGGCTGGGGGGCGAGCAGTACTTC
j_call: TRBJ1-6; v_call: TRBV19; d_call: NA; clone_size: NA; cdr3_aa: CASSRDNSPLHF; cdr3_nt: TGTGCCAGTAGTCGGGATAATTCACCCCTCCACTTT
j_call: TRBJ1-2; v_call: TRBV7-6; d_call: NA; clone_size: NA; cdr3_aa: CASSLGQSDYGYTF; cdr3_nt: TGTGCCAGCAGCTTAGGACAGTCTGACTATGGCTACACCTTC
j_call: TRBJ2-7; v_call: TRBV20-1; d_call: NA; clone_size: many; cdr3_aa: CSAEKRTRTYEQYF; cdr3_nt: TGCAGTGCTGAGAAACGGACTCGAACCTACGAGCAGTACTTC
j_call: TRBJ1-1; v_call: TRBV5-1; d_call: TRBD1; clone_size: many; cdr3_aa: CASSWGQGGNTEAFF; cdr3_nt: TGCGCCAGCAGCTGGGGGCAGGGGGGGAACACTGAAGCTTTCTTT
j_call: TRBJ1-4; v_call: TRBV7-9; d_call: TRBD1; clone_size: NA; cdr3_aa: CASSSTGAGEKLFF; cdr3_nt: TGTGCCAGCAGCTCGACAGGGGCAGGAGAAAAACTGTTTTTT
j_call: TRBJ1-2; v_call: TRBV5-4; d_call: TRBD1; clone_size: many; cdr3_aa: CASKDREVAYTF; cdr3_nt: TGTGCCAGCAAGGACAGGGAGGTAGCCTACACCTTC
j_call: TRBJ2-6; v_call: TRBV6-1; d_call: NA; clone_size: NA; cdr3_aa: CASSPRTLGANVLTF; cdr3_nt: TGTGCCAGCAGCCCTAGGACGTTAGGGGCCAACGTCCTGACTTTC
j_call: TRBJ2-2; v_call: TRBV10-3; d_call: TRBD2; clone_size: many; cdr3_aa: CAIREGGGHTGELFF; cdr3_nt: TGTGCCATCCGCGAAGGCGGGGGGCACACCGGGGAGCTGTTTTTT
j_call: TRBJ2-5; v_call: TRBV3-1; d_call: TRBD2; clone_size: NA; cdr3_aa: CASSQLPLWGGTQETQYF; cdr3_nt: TGTGCCAGCAGCCAACTTCCCCTATGGGGGGGGACCCAAGAGACCCAGTACTTC
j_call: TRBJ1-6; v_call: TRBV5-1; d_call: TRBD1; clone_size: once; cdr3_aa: CASSIGTENSPLHF; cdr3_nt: TGCGCCAGCAGCATTGGGACAGAGAATTCACCCCTCCACTTT
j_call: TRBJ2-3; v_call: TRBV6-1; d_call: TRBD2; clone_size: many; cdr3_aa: CASSLGLAGGIDTQYF; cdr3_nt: TGTGCCAGCAGCCTGGGACTAGCGGGCGGAATTGATACGCAGTATTTT
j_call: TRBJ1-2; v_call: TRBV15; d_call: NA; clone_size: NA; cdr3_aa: CATSRGHGANYGYTF; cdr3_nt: TGTGCCACCAGCAGAGGGCACGGGGCCAACTATGGCTACACCTTC
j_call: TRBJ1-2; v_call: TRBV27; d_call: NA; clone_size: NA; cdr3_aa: CASGKIGNYGYTF; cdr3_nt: TGTGCCAGCGGAAAGATTGGGAACTATGGCTACACCTTC
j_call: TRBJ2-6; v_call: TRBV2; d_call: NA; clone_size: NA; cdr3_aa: CARRDTSGANVLTF; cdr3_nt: TGTGCCAGACGGGACACGTCTGGGGCCAACGTCCTGACTTTC
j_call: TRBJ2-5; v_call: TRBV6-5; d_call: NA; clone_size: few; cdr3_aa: CASSYSAGAQETQYF; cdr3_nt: TGTGCCAGCAGTTACTCTGCGGGGGCACAAGAGACCCAGTACTTC
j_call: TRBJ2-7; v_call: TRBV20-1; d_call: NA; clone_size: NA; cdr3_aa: CSASLPGPSYEQYF; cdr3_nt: TGCAGTGCTAGCCTCCCAGGACCAAGCTACGAGCAGTACTTC
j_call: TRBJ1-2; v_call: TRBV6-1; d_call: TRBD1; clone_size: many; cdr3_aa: CASSRTGGYYGYTF; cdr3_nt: TGTGCCAGCAGTCGGACAGGGGGATACTATGGCTACACCTTC
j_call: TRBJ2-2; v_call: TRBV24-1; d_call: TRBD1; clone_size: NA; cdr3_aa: CAASDRGTLPNTGELFF; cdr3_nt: TGTGCCGCCAGTGACAGGGGGACACTTCCGAACACCGGGGAGCTGTTTTTT
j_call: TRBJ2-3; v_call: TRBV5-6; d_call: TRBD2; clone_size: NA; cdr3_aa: CASSFGLAGGYTDTQYF; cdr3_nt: TGTGCCAGCAGCTTCGGACTAGCGGGGGGGTACACAGATACGCAGTATTTT
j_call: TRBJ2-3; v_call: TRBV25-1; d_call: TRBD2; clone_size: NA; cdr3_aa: CASSELTSGSSTDTQYF; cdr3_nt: TGTGCCAGCAGTGAATTGACTAGCGGGAGCTCCACAGATACGCAGTATTTT
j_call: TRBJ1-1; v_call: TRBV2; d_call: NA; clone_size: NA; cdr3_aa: CASSVQENTEAFF; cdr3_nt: TGTGCCAGCAGTGTTCAGGAGAACACTGAAGCTTTCTTT
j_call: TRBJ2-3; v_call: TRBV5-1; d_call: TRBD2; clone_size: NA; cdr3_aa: CAGSGGDRTDTQYF; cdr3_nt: TGCGCCGGATCGGGGGGGGACCGCACAGATACGCAGTATTTT
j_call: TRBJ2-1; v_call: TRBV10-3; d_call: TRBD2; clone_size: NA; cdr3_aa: CAIRGLYNEQFF; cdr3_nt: TGTGCCATCAGGGGACTATACAATGAGCAGTTCTTC
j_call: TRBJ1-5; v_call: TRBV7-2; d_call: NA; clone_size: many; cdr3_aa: CASGRDSNQPQHF; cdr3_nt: TGTGCCAGCGGCAGGGATAGCAATCAGCCCCAGCATTTT
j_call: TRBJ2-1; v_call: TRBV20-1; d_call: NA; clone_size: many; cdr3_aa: CSARDGSKVVDEQFF; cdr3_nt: TGCAGTGCTAGAGATGGTAGTAAGGTGGTCGATGAGCAGTTCTTC
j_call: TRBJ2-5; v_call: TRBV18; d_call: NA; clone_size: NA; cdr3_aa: CASSPSSIRETQYF; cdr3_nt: TGTGCCAGCTCACCGTCGAGCATAAGGGAGACCCAGTACTTC
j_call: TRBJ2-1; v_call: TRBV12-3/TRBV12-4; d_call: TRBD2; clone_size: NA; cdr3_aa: CASSTGLAGTDNEQFF; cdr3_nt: TGTGCCAGTAGTACAGGACTAGCGGGAACTGACAATGAGCAGTTCTTC
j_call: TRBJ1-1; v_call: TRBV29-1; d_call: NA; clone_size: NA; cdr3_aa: CSVLLSGIGEAFF; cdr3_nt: TGCAGCGTTCTGCTCTCTGGCATTGGTGAAGCCTTCTTT
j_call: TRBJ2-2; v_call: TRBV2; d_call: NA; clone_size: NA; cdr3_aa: CASRGIANTGELFF; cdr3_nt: TGTGCCAGCCGGGGTATAGCGAACACCGGGGAGCTGTTTTTT
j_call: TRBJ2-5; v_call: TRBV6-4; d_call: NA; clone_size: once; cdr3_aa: CASSDSEFSQETQYF; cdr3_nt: TGTGCCAGCAGTGACTCCGAGTTTTCCCAAGAGACCCAGTACTTC
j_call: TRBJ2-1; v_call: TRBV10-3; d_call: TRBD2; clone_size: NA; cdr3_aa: CAIRTSGGFSEQFF; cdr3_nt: TGTGCCATCAGGACTAGCGGGGGGTTTAGCGAGCAGTTCTTC
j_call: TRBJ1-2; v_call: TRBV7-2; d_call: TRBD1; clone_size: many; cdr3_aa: CASRLTGGNNGYTF; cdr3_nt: TGTGCCAGCAGATTGACAGGGGGGAATAATGGCTACACCTTC
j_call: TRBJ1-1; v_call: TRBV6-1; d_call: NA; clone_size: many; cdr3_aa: CASSEGVHTEAFF; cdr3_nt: TGTGCCAGCAGTGAAGGGGTTCACACTGAAGCTTTCTTT
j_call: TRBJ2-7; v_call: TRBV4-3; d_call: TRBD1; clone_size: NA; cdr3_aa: CASSQRQGDGQYF; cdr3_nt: TGCGCCAGCAGCCAGAGACAGGGCGACGGGCAGTACTTC
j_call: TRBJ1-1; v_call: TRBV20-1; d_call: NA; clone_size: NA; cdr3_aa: CSARGDTDTEAFF; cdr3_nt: TGCAGTGCTAGGGGGGATACTGACACTGAAGCTTTCTTT
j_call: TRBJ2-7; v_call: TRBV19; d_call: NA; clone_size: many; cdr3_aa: CATRPDSAYYEQYF; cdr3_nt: TGTGCCACAAGACCGGACTCGGCTTACTACGAGCAGTACTTC
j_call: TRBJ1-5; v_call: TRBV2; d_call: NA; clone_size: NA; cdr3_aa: CASSEALGAHQPQHF; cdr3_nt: TGTGCCAGCAGTGAAGCACTAGGGGCCCATCAGCCCCAGCATTTT
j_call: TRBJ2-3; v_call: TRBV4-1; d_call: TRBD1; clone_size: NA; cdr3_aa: CASSVHQGVDTQYF; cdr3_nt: TGCGCCAGCAGCGTCCACCAGGGGGTAGATACGCAGTATTTT
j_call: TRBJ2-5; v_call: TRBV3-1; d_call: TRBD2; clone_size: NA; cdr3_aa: CASSPQGAGLQETQYF; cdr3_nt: TGTGCCAGCAGCCCCCAGGGAGCGGGGCTCCAAGAGACCCAGTACTTC
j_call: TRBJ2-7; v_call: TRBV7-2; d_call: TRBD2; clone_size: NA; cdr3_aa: CASSLIGGSYEQYF; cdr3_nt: TGTGCCAGCAGCTTAATCGGGGGGTCCTACGAGCAGTACTTC
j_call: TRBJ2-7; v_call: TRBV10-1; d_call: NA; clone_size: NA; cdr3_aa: CASSEGRDRYEQYF; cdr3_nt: TGCGCCAGCAGCGAAGGAAGGGATCGCTACGAGCAGTACTTC
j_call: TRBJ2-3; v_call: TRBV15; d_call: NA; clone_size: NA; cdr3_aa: CATSRVVNTDTQYF; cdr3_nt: TGTGCCACCAGCAGAGTGGTTAACACAGATACGCAGTATTTT
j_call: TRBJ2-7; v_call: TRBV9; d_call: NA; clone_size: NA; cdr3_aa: CASSLPSYEQYF; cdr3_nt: TGTGCCAGCAGCCTCCCCAGTTACGAGCAGTACTTC
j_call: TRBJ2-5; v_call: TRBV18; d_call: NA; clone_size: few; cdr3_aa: CASSPLGRQETQYF; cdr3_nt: TGTGCCAGCTCACCATTGGGCCGACAAGAGACCCAGTACTTC
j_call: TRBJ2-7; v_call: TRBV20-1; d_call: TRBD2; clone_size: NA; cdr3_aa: CSAAGTRLSYEQYF; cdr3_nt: TGCAGTGCTGCCGGGACTAGATTATCCTACGAGCAGTACTTC
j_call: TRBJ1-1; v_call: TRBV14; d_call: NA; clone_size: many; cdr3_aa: CASSQGGGVREAFF; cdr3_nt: TGTGCCAGCAGCCAAGGTGGGGGGGTGAGAGAAGCTTTCTTT
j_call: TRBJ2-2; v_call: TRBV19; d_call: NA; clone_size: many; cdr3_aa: CASTSSGTRGTGELFF; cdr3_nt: TGTGCCAGTACCTCTTCGGGCACGAGAGGGACCGGGGAGCTGTTTTTT
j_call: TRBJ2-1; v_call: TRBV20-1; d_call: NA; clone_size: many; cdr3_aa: CSAGLSSYNEQFF; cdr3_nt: TGCAGTGCCGGCCTAAGCTCCTACAATGAGCAGTTCTTC
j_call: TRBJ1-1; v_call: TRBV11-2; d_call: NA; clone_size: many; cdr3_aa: CASQENTEAFF; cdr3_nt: TGTGCCAGTCAGGAGAACACTGAAGCTTTCTTT
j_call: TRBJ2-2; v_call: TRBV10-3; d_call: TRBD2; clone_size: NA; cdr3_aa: CAINGASGRTGELFF; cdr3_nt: TGTGCCATCAACGGTGCTAGCGGACGTACCGGGGAGCTGTTTTTT
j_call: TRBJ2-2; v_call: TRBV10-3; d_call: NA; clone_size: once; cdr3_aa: CAIKGQTDTGELFF; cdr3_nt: TGTGCCATCAAAGGACAGACCGACACCGGGGAGCTGTTTTTT
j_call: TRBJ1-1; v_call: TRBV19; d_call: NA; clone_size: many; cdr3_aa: CASTYKLKGTEAFF; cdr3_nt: TGTGCCAGTACCTATAAGCTCAAGGGGACTGAAGCTTTCTTT
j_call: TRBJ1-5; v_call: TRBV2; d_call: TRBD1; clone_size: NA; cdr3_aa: CASSSGTEYQPQHF; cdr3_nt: TGTGCCAGCAGTTCCGGGACAGAATATCAGCCCCAGCATTTT